Below, 9 T cell receptor beta chains from the same sample are listed, as sequenced in a study of blood T cell repertoires in COVID-19. Profiling relied on immunoSEQ multiplex PCR, and the TCRdb table lists in-frame clones only, not all of them. The profile shows approximately 180,000 clones, 85% of them singletons. Sequenced sample: peripheral blood. These receptors were collected from a person aged 65-85 years with COVID-19, enrolled during active disease.

This clone was seen just once. This chain joins TRBV14 and TRBJ1-2; no reliable D call. The CDR3 is 14 residues long. Trimming removed 3 bases at V and 1 base at J, with 9 bases between. Germline V lookup: CDR1 SGHDN, CDR2 FVKESK. In nucleotides, the CDR3 is TGTGCCAGCAGCCATGTTGGCGGTAACTATGGCTACACCTTC. This encodes CASSHVGGNYGYTF.

This chain uses TRBV7-3 with TRBJ2-1; 8 bases line up with TRBD2. Looked up from germline, CDR1 is SGHTA and CDR2 is FQGTGA. The CDR3 contains 15 residues. V lost 5 bases to trimming and J lost 2 bases; unmatched junction nucleotides: 5. The CDR3 loop is CASSAAGGPYNEQFF. CDR3 nucleotide sequence: TGTGCCAGCAGCGCGGCGGGGGGCCCCTACAATGAGCAGTTCTTC.

This clone was counted only a few times. The chain couples TRBV27 to TRBJ1-1, with TRBD1 as a possible D gene (6 bases). This CDR3 has 16 residues. The germline V and J ends were trimmed by 4 bases and 2 bases, with 17 bases remaining between them. The germline gives CDR1 MNHEY, CDR2 SMNVEV (reference sequence). DNA for the CDR3: TGTGCCAGCAGTTACGACAGGACCCGGCGCAACACTGAAGCTTTCTTT. It encodes CASSYDRTRRNTEAFF.

There are a few counts of this clone. V gene TRBV14 combines with J gene TRBJ1-3; no clear D. The germline CDR1 and CDR2 sequences are SGHDN and FVKESK. The ends were cut back, 3 bases at V and 9 bases at J, with 6 bases in the middle. The CDR3 loop spans 11 amino acids. The CDR3 is CASSQTFTIYF. CDR3 nucleotide sequence: TGTGCCAGCAGCCAGACTTTCACCATATATTTT.

CDR3 loop: CARSSGQDNEQFF. CDR3 bases: TGTGCCAGAAGCTCCGGACAGGACAATGAGCAGTTCTTC. The V call is TRBV5-3, the J call TRBJ2-1; 7 bases fit TRBD1. TRBV5-3 is reported as an ORF; its role is uncertain. This CDR3 is built from 13 residues. V was clipped by 3 bases and J by 5 bases; unmatched bases: 2.

The genes are TRBV2 and TRBJ1-6; tentatively, D is TRBD1 (6 bases). The length of the CDR3 is 17 residues. The germline V gene encodes CDR1 SNHLY and CDR2 FYNNEI. V lost 7 bases and J 3 bases, leaving 19 bases between the germline ends. This CDR3 is CASKAGQGGVYNSPLHF. Written as DNA, the CDR3 is TGTGCCAGCAAGGCGGGCCAAGGGGGGGTCTATAATTCACCCCTCCACTTT.

The V and J genes are TRBV29-1 and TRBJ2-7, with 7 bases lining up with TRBD1. Germline trimming cut 4 bases from V and 9 bases from J; bases unmatched to any gene: 9. The CDR3 loop spans 12 amino acids. Germline V gene lookup returns CDR1 SQVTM and CDR2 ANQGSEA. The CDR3 DNA sequence: TGCAGCGTTGGGGGACAGAATCGCCGGCAGTACTTC. The encoded protein is CSVGGQNRRQYF.

This chain joins TRBV30 and TRBJ1-4, with D unresolved. With 3 bases removed from V and 6 bases from J, the gap between germline ends came to 14 bases. This CDR3 has 14 amino acids. The germline V gene encodes CDR1 GTSNPN and CDR2 SVGIG (reference sequence). The CDR3 reads CAWRGGRPDEKLFF. In nucleotides, the CDR3 is TGTGCCTGGAGAGGTGGCAGGCCCGATGAAAAACTGTTTTTT.

This chain connects TRBV4-3 to TRBJ1-5; tentative D call: TRBD1 (5 bases). The CDR3 runs 16 residues. Deletions cut 3 bases from V and 0 bases from J, with 12 bases between. Germline CDR1 reads LGHNA; CDR2 reads YSLEER. The CDR3 DNA is TGCGCCAGCAGCCACCGGGGGGGGATTAGCAATCAGCCCCAGCATTTT. Protein sequence: CASSHRGGISNQPQHF.